The rows below give T cell receptor beta chains drawn from one sample of a study of post-analysis software for immune sequencing data. MiXCR was run by TCRdb on the PCR reads, yielding one entry per CDR3 protein. This sample has approximately 730,000 distinct CDR3 sequences, with more than 45% found just once. Sequencing input: blood. The source is a girl aged 10 to 17 with multiple sclerosis. Each CDR3 is given with its conserved first and last residue. Each record gives: V gene, J gene, clone size, D gene, CDR3 DNA, CDR3 protein. D genes are given only for firm matches. Clone size is not always given. Where it is, it says once, few, many or a class for expanded clones.

>TRBV7-9|TRBJ2-1|few|TRBD2
TGTGCCGGCAGCTTCCGGGGGGACCCCTACAATGAGCAGTTCTTC
CAGSFRGDPYNEQFF
>TRBV7-9|TRBJ2-3|few|-
TGTGCCAGCAGCCCGCCGGAGATTAGCGGACCCCGCACAGATACGCAGTATTTT
CASSPPEISGPRTDTQYF
>TRBV14|TRBJ2-1|-|-
TGTGCCAGCAGCATGACTAGCTACAATGAGCAGTTCTTC
CASSMTSYNEQFF
>TRBV20-1|TRBJ1-6|-|-
TGCAGTGCTAGAGACAGTCATAGCTCCTATAATTCACCCCTCCACTTT
CSARDSHSSYNSPLHF
>TRBV12-3/TRBV12-4|TRBJ2-6|-|-
TGTGCCAGCGGGACCAACGTCCTGACTTTC
CASGTNVLTF
>TRBV15|TRBJ2-7|few|-
TGTGCCACCAGCAGAGGTTTAACCTACGAGCAGTACTTC
CATSRGLTYEQYF
>TRBV6-5|TRBJ2-6|few|TRBD1
TGTGCCAGCAGTTACGCCTTCCGGGACAGCCTAGGGTCTGGGGCCAACGTCCTGACTTTC
CASSYAFRDSLGSGANVLTF
>TRBV20-1|TRBJ1-5|-|-
TGCAGTGCTCCACGACCTGGGGGTCAGCCCCAGCATTTT
CSAPRPGGQPQHF
>TRBV7-6|TRBJ2-7|many|-
TGTGCCAGCAGCTTAGAACGGCCCTACGAGCAGTACTTC
CASSLERPYEQYF
>TRBV28|TRBJ1-2|-|TRBD1
TGTGCCAGCAGTTTTTGGACAGGGGGCGATGGCTACACCTTC
CASSFWTGGDGYTF
>TRBV30|TRBJ2-1|-|TRBD2
TGTGCCTGGAGTGTAGCGGGAGGCCACAATGAGCAGTTCTTC
CAWSVAGGHNEQFF
>TRBV20-1|TRBJ2-7|-|TRBD1
TGCAGTGCTAGAGATTCGGGACAGGGGTACTACGAGCAGTACTTC
CSARDSGQGYYEQYF
>TRBV27|TRBJ2-3|many|-
TGTGCCAGCAGTTGGATAAAAACGGGACAAAACACAGATACGCAGTATTTT
CASSWIKTGQNTDTQYF
>TRBV12-3/TRBV12-4|TRBJ1-2|few|-
TGTGCCAGCAGCAGCAGTCACGTAGGTTATGGCTACACCTTC
CASSSSHVGYGYTF
>TRBV7-9|TRBJ2-5|-|TRBD2
TGTGCCAGCAGCTATACTCTAGCGGAAGAGACCCAGTACTTC
CASSYTLAEETQYF
>TRBV27|TRBJ2-7|few|-
TGTGCCAGCAGTCTATATACCAACTTGGGCGGAACCTACGAGCAGTACTTC
CASSLYTNLGGTYEQYF
>TRBV9|TRBJ2-7|few|TRBD2
TGTGCCAGCAGCCTGGGGACTAGCGGGGCGGCATCCGAGCAGTACTTC
CASSLGTSGAASEQYF
>TRBV6-5|TRBJ1-2|many|-
TGTGCCAGCAGTTACGTTGGGGGCCTGGGTGGCTACACCTTC
CASSYVGGLGGYTF
>TRBV6-2/TRBV6-3|TRBJ2-7|-|-
TGTGCCAGCAGTTACGCACAGGTATACGAGCAGTACTTC
CASSYAQVYEQYF
>TRBV9|TRBJ2-7|-|-
TGTGCCAGCAGCGCATCGACAGGTTCAAGCTACGAGCAGTACTTC
CASSASTGSSYEQYF
>TRBV6-1|TRBJ1-5|-|-
TGTGCCAGCAGTGCCGGGACATATAGCAATCAGCCCCAGCATTTT
CASSAGTYSNQPQHF
>TRBV20-1|TRBJ2-5|-|TRBD1
TGCAGTGCTGGGAAGACAGGGTTCGGGGAGACCCAGTACTTC
CSAGKTGFGETQYF
>TRBV15|TRBJ1-6|-|-
TGTGCCACCAGCAGGAACAGGGTTTTTGGTTCACCCCTCCACTTT
CATSRNRVFGSPLHF
>TRBV9|TRBJ2-4|few|-
TGTGCCAGCAGCGTAGCTCAGGCGTCGTGGGAGCAGTACTTC
CASSVAQASWEQYF
>TRBV20-1|TRBJ1-1|-|TRBD1
TGCAGTGCTAGCAGGGGGCTGGGGACTGAAGCTTTCTTT
CSASRGLGTEAFF